What follows are 20 T cell receptor beta chains derived from one specimen sequenced in a study of blood T cell repertoires in COVID-19. The repertoire was sequenced with immunoSEQ multiplex PCR; TCRdb's copy has only in-frame clones and lacks some. The sample records 150,000 or so clones, over 65% being singletons. Input material: peripheral blood. The source of these receptors is a man older than 75 with acute or convalescent COVID-19.

V gene TRBV7-3 combines with J gene TRBJ2-1; perhaps TRBD2 as D (7 bases). CDR1 and CDR2 (germline): SGHTA, FQGTGA. Deletions cut 5 bases from V and 5 bases from J, with 19 bases between. This CDR3 is 16 amino acids long. This CDR3 is CASSAAGAGEHNEQFF. CDR3 DNA: TGTGCCAGCAGCGCCGCGGGGGCAGGGGAGCACAATGAGCAGTTCTTC.

The genes are TRBV5-1 and TRBJ1-1; 7 positions match TRBD1. There are 16 residues in the CDR3. From germline, CDR1 is SGHRS and CDR2 YFSETQ. V gave up 2 bases and J gave up 2 bases; unmatched junction bases: 9. DNA for the CDR3: TGCGCCAGCAGCTTTTATGCAGGGGGAAGAAACACTGAAGCTTTCTTT. It specifies CASSFYAGGRNTEAFF.

This clone showed up just once. The gene calls are TRBV18 and TRBJ1-5; 12 bases map to TRBD1. V shed 6 bases, J shed 6 bases, and the junction held 9 bases outside the gene matches. This CDR3 has 16 amino acids. Per germline, CDR1 KGHSH and CDR2 LQKENI. The CDR3 bases are TGTGCCAGCTCCATGGGACAGGGGGCCCTCGGTCAGCCCCAGCATTTT. It specifies CASSMGQGALGQPQHF.

The chain combines TRBV5-1 with TRBJ2-1; a possible D gene is TRBD1 (6 bases). V lost 3 bases to trimming and J lost 6 bases, with 10 bases between them. CDR1 and CDR2 (germline): SGHRS, YFSETQ. There are 13 residues in the CDR3. CDR3 sequence: CASSSPDSNEQFF. In nucleotides, the CDR3 is TGCGCCAGCAGCTCCCCGGACAGCAATGAGCAGTTCTTC. The whole variable domain, remainder taken from reference TRBV5-1 and TRBJ2-1, is KAGVTQTPRYLIKTRGQQVTLSCSPISGHRSVSWYQQTPGQGLQFLFEYFSETQRNKGNFPGRFSGRQFSNSRSEMNVSTLELGDSALYLCASSSPDSNEQFFGPGTRLTVL.

This chain uses TRBV7-3 with TRBJ2-1, with TRBD2 matching over 13 bases. The germline V gene has CDR1 SGHTA and CDR2 FQGTGA. The trim removed 5 bases at V and 7 bases at J, leaving 8 bases unmatched. The CDR3 has 16 amino acids. DNA of the CDR3: TGTGCCAGCAGCGAACTAGCGGGGGGGCCCCCTAATGAGCAGTTCTTC. It is translated as CASSELAGGPPNEQFF.

In this sample, this clone turned up once. CDR3 loop: CASSTGGLAGQETQYF. The DNA for the CDR3 is TGTGCCAGCAGCACCGGGGGACTAGCGGGGCAAGAGACCCAGTACTTC. The gene calls are TRBV13 and TRBJ2-5; 13 nucleotides line up with TRBD2. Looked up from germline, CDR1 is PRHDT and CDR2 is FYEKMQ (reference sequence). J was trimmed by 2 bases and V by 5 bases; bases with no gene match: 5. The CDR3 contains 16 residues.

The V and J genes are TRBV3-1 (or the pseudogene TRBV3-2) and TRBJ2-3, with 8 bases aligning to TRBD1. The CDR3 has 15 residues. Unmatched junction bases numbered 5, after V lost 6 bases and J lost 0 bases. Germline V gene sequence: CDR1 LGHDT, CDR2 YNNKEL (reference sequence). CDR3 in DNA: TGTGCCAGCAGTCTGGGACAGGCGAGCACAGATACGCAGTATTTT. This translates into CASSLGQASTDTQYF.

Only one count was recorded for this clone. The chain couples TRBV5-1 to TRBJ2-3; TRBD1 is a possible D gene (6 bases). Trimming removed 3 bases from V and 4 bases from J, with 15 bases in between. The CDR3 spans 15 residues. The germline V gene has CDR1 SGHRS and CDR2 YFSETQ. The CDR3 coding sequence is TGCGCCAGCAGCTCAATAGATCCAGGGGCAGATACGCAGTATTTT. Amino acid sequence: CASSSIDPGADTQYF.

The chain combines TRBV9 with TRBJ1-3; D gene ambiguous. V was cut by 0 bases and J by 4 bases, with 17 bases left in between. This CDR3 has 17 residues. Germline CDR1 and CDR2: SGDLS and YYNGEE. Here the CDR3 reads CASSVAVAAQEGNTIYF. The CDR3 DNA is TGTGCCAGCAGCGTAGCCGTTGCGGCCCAAGAAGGAAACACCATATATTTT.

This clone has just one count. The chain recombines TRBV5-1 with TRBJ1-1; D is possibly TRBD1 (5 bases). V lost 3 bases and J lost 2, with 8 bases in between. The CDR3 totals 13 residues. Germline lookup yields CDR1 SGHRS and CDR2 YFSETQ. The CDR3 region is CASSSDSNTEAFF. In DNA, the CDR3 is TGCGCCAGCAGCTCTGACAGCAACACTGAAGCTTTCTTT.

The rearrangement links TRBV10-3 to TRBJ1-4; unclear D gene. The germline V gene encodes CDR1 ENHRY and CDR2 SYGVKD. V was clipped by 2 bases and J by 7 bases, with 14 bases between them. The CDR3 contains 15 residues. CDR3 nucleotides: TGTGCCATCAGTGAGGGAGGGAGAGGGAGTGAAAAACTGTTTTTT. Protein: CAISEGGRGSEKLFF.

This clone has a single count. The rearrangement joins TRBV19 to TRBJ1-1; D not resolved. Trimming took 7 bases from V and 1 from J, leaving 10 bases between them. Germline V lookup: CDR1 LNHDA, CDR2 SQIVND (reference sequence). This CDR3 contains 13 residues. The CDR3 DNA reads as TGTGCCAGTACCCTCCAGGAGAACACTGAAGCTTTCTTT. It specifies CASTLQENTEAFF.

This clone has ten or more counts. The chain recombines TRBV9 with TRBJ2-6; D is possibly TRBD2 (6 bases). The germline V gene encodes CDR1 SGDLS and CDR2 YYNGEE. V was shortened by 2 bases and J by 0 bases, with 12 bases between the two germline ends. CDR3 size: 17 residues. The CDR3 protein is CASSVGGTSSGANVLTF. The CDR3 DNA is TGTGCCAGCAGCGTGGGGGGTACTAGCTCTGGGGCCAACGTCCTGACTTTC.

This chain links TRBV18 with TRBJ1-6, with TRBD1 identical over 8 bases. Looked up from germline, CDR1 is KGHSH and CDR2 is LQKENI. The CDR3 runs 14 residues. V trimming: 3 bases; J trimming: 11 bases; junction bases outside the gene matches: 6. The CDR3 coding sequence is TGTGCCAGCTCACCCGACAGGGGTCAGACACCCCTCCACTTT. Translating it yields CASSPDRGQTPLHF.

J is TRBJ1-1 and V is TRBV4-2; tentative D call: TRBD1 (5 bases). The CDR3 sequence is 15 residues long. Trimming cost V 2 bases and J 1 base, with 11 bases left between them. Germline V CDR1 and CDR2: LGHNA, YNFKEQ. The CDR3, as DNA: TGTGCCAGCAGCCAAAAGTTGGGGGGGAACACTGAAGCTTTCTTT. Amino acid sequence: CASSQKLGGNTEAFF.

The rearrangement links TRBV10-3 to TRBJ1-5, with 10 bases matching TRBD1. The J segment lost 0 bases and the V segment lost 5 bases, leaving 7 bases of the junction unmatched. The CDR3 covers 17 residues. CDR1 is ENHRY and CDR2 is SYGVKD in the germline V gene. In nucleotides, the CDR3 is TGTGCCATCAGTACCGGGACAGGGGAAAATAGCAATCAGCCCCAGCATTTT. Residues: CAISTGTGENSNQPQHF.

The chain links TRBV2 to TRBJ2-3; TRBD1 aligns across 7 bases. Germline CDR1 is SNHLY and CDR2 is FYNNEI. V was clipped by 7 bases and J by 5 bases; unmatched bases: 9. This CDR3 is built from 14 residues. The CDR3, as DNA: TGTGCCAGCAACCCGGACAGGTTCGTAGATACGCAGTATTTT. Its translation is CASNPDRFVDTQYF. The complete variable domain, with remaining parts taken from reference TRBV2 and TRBJ2-3, reads EPEVTQTPSHQVTQMGQEVILRCVPISNHLYFYWYRQILGQKVEFLVSFYNNEISEKSEIFDDQFSVERPDGSNFTLKIRSTKLEDSAMYFCASNPDRFVDTQYFGPGTRLTVL.

The V call is TRBV6-6, the J call TRBJ2-3, with 14 bases aligning to TRBD2. The V and J ends lost 10 bases and 6 bases, in that order; junction bases with no gene match: 9. The germline V gene has CDR1 MNHNY and CDR2 SVGAGI (reference sequence). The CDR3 extends over 15 amino acids. The CDR3 spells CATATSGGADDTQYF. CDR3 DNA: TGTGCCACCGCGACTAGCGGGGGGGCGGACGATACGCAGTATTTT.

The rearrangement uses TRBV19 and TRBJ2-7; D perhaps matches TRBD1 (7 bases). The V end lost 3 bases, the J end lost 6 bases, and 15 bases lay between the germline ends. The CDR3 runs 14 residues. Per the germline V gene, CDR1 is LNHDA and CDR2 is SQIVND (reference sequence). CDR3: CASSIKAGGGEQYF. The CDR3 coding sequence is TGTGCCAGTAGTATCAAGGCAGGGGGAGGCGAGCAGTACTTC.

This clone was picked up one time. The J gene is TRBJ2-5, the V gene TRBV19; D is perhaps TRBD2 (6 bases). Trimming removed 3 bases at V and 5 bases at J, with 13 bases between. The CDR3 spans 14 residues. Germline CDR1 and CDR2: LNHDA and SQIVND (reference sequence). The CDR3 DNA reads as TGTGCCAGTAGTATGGGGCAGGGAGGCGAGACCCAGTACTTC. Translation gives CASSMGQGGETQYF. The whole variable domain, remainder taken from reference TRBV19 and TRBJ2-5, is DGGITQSPKYLFRKEGQNVTLSCEQNLNHDAMYWYRQDPGQGLRLIYYSQIVNDFQKGDIAEGYSVSREKKESFPLTVTSAQKNPTAFYLCASSMGQGGETQYFGPGTRLLVL.